This TCR beta chain is from a study of cytomegalovirus exposure and HLA in healthy donors. Study results and limitations: TCR beta V segments were, for the most part, productive about 87% or about 30% of the time in an earlier analysis. According to a later analysis, most TCR beta chains associated with CMV appeared HLA-restricted. Follow-up analysis later connected one missense variant in DCLRE1C with trimming of TCR beta V- and J-genes.

Primers for the PCR totalled 60 Vbeta and 13 Jbeta. TCRdb's copy holds only in-frame clones and misses some; the assay was immunoSEQ multiplex PCR. The table lists around 200,000 clones, roughly four fifths of them singletons. Details on this clone: As yet, its antigen is unknown.

The CDR3 has 11 residues. The V gene's germline CDR1 is SEHNR and CDR2 FQNEAQ (reference sequence). Deletions cut 7 bases from V and 5 bases from J, with 9 bases between. There were likely unrecorded immune exposures, though donors were nominally healthy when sampled. The chain links TRBV7-9 to TRBJ2-7; D is ambiguous. This receptor was obtained from a man in his fifties in good health and CMV-seronegative. Sequenced input: PBMCs. CDR3 in DNA: TGTGCCAGCACCTCCTTAAACGAGCAGTACTTC. This codes for CASTSLNEQYF.